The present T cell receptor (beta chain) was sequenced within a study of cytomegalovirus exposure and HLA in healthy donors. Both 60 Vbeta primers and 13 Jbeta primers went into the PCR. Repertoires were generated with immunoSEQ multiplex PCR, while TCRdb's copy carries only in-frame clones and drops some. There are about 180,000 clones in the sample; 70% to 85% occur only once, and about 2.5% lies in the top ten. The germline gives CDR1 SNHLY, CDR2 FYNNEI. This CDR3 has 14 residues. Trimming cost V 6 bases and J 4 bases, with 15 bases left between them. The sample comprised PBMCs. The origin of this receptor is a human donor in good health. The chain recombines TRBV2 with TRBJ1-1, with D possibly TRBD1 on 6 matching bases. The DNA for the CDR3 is TGTGCCAGCAGGAGGGAAGCAGGGGCCACTGAAGCTTTCTTT. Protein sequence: CASRREAGATEAFF.